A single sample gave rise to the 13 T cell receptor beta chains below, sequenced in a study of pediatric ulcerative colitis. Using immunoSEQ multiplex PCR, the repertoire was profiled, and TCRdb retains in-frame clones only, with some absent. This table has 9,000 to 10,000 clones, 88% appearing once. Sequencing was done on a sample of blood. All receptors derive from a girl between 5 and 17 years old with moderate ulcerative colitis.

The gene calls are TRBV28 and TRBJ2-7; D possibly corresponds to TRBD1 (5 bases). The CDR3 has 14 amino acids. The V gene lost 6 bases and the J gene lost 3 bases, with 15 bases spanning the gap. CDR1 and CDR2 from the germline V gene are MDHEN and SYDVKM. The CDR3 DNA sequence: TGTGCCAGCAGCAGACAGTCCCTCTACTACGAGCAGTACTTC. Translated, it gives CASSRQSLYYEQYF.

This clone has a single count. CDR3 region: CASSLIRATHRVNTIYF. The CDR3 region has the DNA TGTGCCAGCAGCTTAATCCGGGCAACACATCGCGTGAACACCATATATTTT. V usage is TRBV7-9 and J usage is TRBJ1-3; unclear D gene. This CDR3 region has 17 residues. Trimming took off 2 bases at V and 7 bases at J, with 21 bases between the two ends. The germline V gene encodes CDR1 SEHNR and CDR2 FQNEAQ (reference sequence).

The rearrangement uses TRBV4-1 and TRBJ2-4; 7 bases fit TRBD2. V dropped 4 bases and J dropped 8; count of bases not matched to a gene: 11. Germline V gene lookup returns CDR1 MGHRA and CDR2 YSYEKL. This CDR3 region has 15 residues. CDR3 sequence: CASSPIGLGRDIQYF. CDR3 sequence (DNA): TGCGCCAGCAGCCCCATCGGGTTAGGGAGGGACATTCAGTACTTC.

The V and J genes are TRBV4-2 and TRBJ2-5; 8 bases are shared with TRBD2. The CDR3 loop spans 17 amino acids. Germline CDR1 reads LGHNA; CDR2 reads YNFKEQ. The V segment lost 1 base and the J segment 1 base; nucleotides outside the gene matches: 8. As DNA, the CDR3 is TGTGCCAGCAGCCAAGGGTTTGCGGGGGGTTTCCAAGAGACCCAGTACTTC. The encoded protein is CASSQGFAGGFQETQYF.

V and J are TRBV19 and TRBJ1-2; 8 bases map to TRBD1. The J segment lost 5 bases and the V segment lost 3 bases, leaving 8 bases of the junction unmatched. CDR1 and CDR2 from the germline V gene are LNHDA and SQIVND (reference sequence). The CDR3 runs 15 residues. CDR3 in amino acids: CASSILTGTGYGYTF. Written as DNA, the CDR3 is TGTGCCAGTAGTATCCTAACCGGGACAGGTTATGGCTACACCTTC.

CDR3 sequence reads: CASSIAYRAEQYF. The CDR3 bases are TGTGCCAGTAGTATAGCATACAGGGCCGAGCAGTACTTC. V usage is TRBV19 and J usage is TRBJ2-7, with D possibly TRBD1 on 6 matching bases. V was clipped by 1 base and J by 6 bases, with 10 bases between them. The CDR3 has 13 amino acids. The germline V gene has CDR1 LNHDA and CDR2 SQIVND (reference sequence).

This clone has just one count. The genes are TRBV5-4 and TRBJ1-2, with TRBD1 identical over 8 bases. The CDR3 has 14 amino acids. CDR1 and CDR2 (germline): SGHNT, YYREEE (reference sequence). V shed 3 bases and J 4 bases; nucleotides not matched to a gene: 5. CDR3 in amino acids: CASSSRTGFYGYTF. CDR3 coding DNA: TGTGCCAGCAGCTCCCGGACAGGGTTCTATGGCTACACCTTC.

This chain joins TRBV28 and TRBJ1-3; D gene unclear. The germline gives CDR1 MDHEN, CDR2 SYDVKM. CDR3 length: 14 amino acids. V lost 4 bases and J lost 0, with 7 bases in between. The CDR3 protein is CASSWGISGNTIYF. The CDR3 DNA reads TGTGCCAGCAGTTGGGGTATCTCTGGAAACACCATATATTTT.

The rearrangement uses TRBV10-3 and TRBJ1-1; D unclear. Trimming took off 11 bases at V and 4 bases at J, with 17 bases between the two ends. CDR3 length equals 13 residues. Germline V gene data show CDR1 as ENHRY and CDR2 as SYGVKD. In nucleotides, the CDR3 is TGTGCCGCCGGGCCCTCGGCTGGCACTGAAGCTTTCTTT. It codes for CAAGPSAGTEAFF.

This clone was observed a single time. As DNA, the CDR3 is TGTGCCAGCAGCCTCACTAGGGGGGGGTCAGATACGCAGTATTTT. Amino acids: CASSLTRGGSDTQYF. The genes are TRBV4-2 and TRBJ2-3; maybe TRBD2 (7 bases). Germline lookup yields CDR1 LGHNA and CDR2 YNFKEQ. The CDR3 is 15 residues long. V was clipped by 4 bases and J by 4 bases, with 15 bases between them.

CDR3 DNA sequence: TGTGCCAGCAGTATGTTCGCGAACACCGGGGAGCTGTTTTTT. This encodes CASSMFANTGELFF. The chain couples TRBV2 to TRBJ2-2; D unresolved. Trimming cost V 5 bases and J 0 bases, with 7 bases left between them. CDR3 length: 14 amino acids. CDR1 and CDR2 (germline): SNHLY, FYNNEI.

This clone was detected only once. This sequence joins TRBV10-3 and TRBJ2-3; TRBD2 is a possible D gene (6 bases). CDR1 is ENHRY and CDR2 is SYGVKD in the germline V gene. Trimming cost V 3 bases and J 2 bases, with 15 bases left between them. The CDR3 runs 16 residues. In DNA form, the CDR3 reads TGTGCCATCAGTGAACGTCCGGGAGCGGTCACAGATACGCAGTATTTT. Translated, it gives CAISERPGAVTDTQYF.

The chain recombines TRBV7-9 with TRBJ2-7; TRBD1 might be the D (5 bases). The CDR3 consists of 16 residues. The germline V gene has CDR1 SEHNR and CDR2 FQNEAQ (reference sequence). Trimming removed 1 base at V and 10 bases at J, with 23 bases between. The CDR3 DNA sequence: TGTGCCAGCAGCTTAGACCCCGGCCAGGGAACCGCCGAACAGTACTTC. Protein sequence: CASSLDPGQGTAEQYF.